These 20 T cell receptor beta chains came from one sample sequenced in a study of regulatory T cells in long-lasting Graves disease. Stated time point: newly diagnosed GD, antithyroid drugs for less than 3 months. With RNA extracted from PBMCs as input, the TCR library was made. Building of the TCR beta libraries involved iRepertoire HTBI primers and Arm-PCR of CDR3 regions. MiXCR, run by TCRdb on the multiplex PCR reads, gives a single entry per CDR3 protein. The table shows about 200,000 distinct CDR3 sequences, with about a sixth occurring only once. The source material was peripheral blood mononuclear cells (PBMCs), sampled at new diagnosis, from a patient treated with antithyroid drugs. Source of these receptors: a female donor with Graves disease.

This clonotype was detected many times. V is TRBV15 and J is TRBJ2-3; either TRBD1 or TRBD2 may supply D (5 bases each). V lost 2 bases, J lost 4 bases, and 10 bases lay in between. The CDR3 totals 14 residues. The germline CDR1 and CDR2 sequences are LNHNV and YYDKDF (reference sequence). The chain's CDR3 is CATSRPQGADTQYF. The CDR3 DNA is TGTGCCACCAGCAGACCCCAGGGAGCAGATACGCAGTATTTT.

This clonotype appeared many times. The chain couples TRBV3-1 to TRBJ2-5; TRBD1 is a possible D gene (6 bases). Per germline, CDR1 LGHDT and CDR2 YNNKEL (reference sequence). The CDR3 has 15 residues. The ends were cut back, 4 bases at V and 7 bases at J, with 19 bases in the middle. This CDR3 reads CASSPAMGQGMTQYF. The CDR3 nucleotides read TGTGCCAGCAGCCCCGCGATGGGTCAGGGGATGACCCAGTACTTC.

This clonotype occurred many times. The rearrangement joins TRBV27 to TRBJ1-1; possibly TRBD1 for D (5 bases). Trimming stripped 8 bases from V and 2 bases from J, with 18 bases between. Germline-derived CDR1 and CDR2 are MNHEY and SMNVEV (reference sequence). This CDR3 has 15 residues. This CDR3 reads CASREPGRGNTEAFF. The CDR3 bases are TGTGCCAGCCGAGAACCGGGACGGGGAAACACTGAAGCTTTCTTT.

This clonotype has a count of ten or more. The chain is built from TRBV12-3 or TRBV12-4 and TRBJ2-7; TRBD2 aligns across 7 bases. The CDR3 runs to 15 residues. V shed 7 bases, J shed 3 bases, and the junction held 12 bases outside the gene matches. The DNA of the CDR3 is TGTGCCAGCACCGGGGGGAAGGGAGCATTCTACGAGCAGTACTTC. This sequence encodes CASTGGKGAFYEQYF.

In its sample, this clonotype was seen many times. V is TRBV12-3 or TRBV12-4 and J is TRBJ2-1; D remains ambiguous. Trimming left V 1 base short and J 10 bases short, with 8 bases between. This CDR3 contains 12 residues. The CDR3 region is CASSLDFGEQFF. The CDR3 DNA reads as TGTGCCAGCAGTTTAGATTTCGGGGAGCAGTTCTTC.

This clonotype was detected ten times or more. The rearrangement joins TRBV4-2 to TRBJ2-1, with 11 positions matching TRBD2. The CDR3 covers 18 residues. V lost 2 bases to trimming and J lost 6 bases; unmatched junction nucleotides: 12. Germline V CDR1 and CDR2: LGHNA, YNFKEQ. CDR3 protein: CASSQPVPGLAVINEQFF. The CDR3 DNA reads TGTGCCAGCAGCCAACCAGTACCGGGACTAGCGGTTATCAATGAGCAGTTCTTC.

In its sample, this clonotype was seen many times. The chain combines TRBV7-9 with TRBJ1-2; 9 nucleotides match TRBD1. Per germline, CDR1 SEHNR and CDR2 FQNEAQ (reference sequence). The CDR3 is made up of 18 amino acids. The V segment lost 6 bases and the J segment 3 bases; nucleotides outside the gene matches: 17. CDR3 sequence: CASRLTGQGRRMDYGYTF. CDR3 in DNA: TGTGCCAGCAGGCTGACCGGACAGGGGCGCAGGATGGACTATGGCTACACCTTC.

This clonotype was counted ten times or more. CDR3 sequence: CSVENPSGGTDTQYF. In nucleotides, the CDR3 is TGCAGCGTTGAAAATCCCAGCGGAGGCACAGATACGCAGTATTTT. This chain joins TRBV29-1 and TRBJ2-3; D is perhaps TRBD2 (5 bases). CDR1 and CDR2 from the germline V gene are SQVTM and ANQGSEA. The CDR3 loop spans 15 amino acids. V was cut by 2 bases and J by 1 base, with 13 bases left in between.

Many counts were recorded for this clonotype. The chain is built from TRBV20-1 and TRBJ2-1, with TRBD1 matching 7 bases. Germline-derived CDR1 and CDR2 are DFQATT and SNEGSKA (reference sequence). The CDR3 is 14 residues long. V lost 5 bases to trimming and J lost 0 bases; unmatched junction nucleotides: 4. CDR3 in DNA: TGCAGTGCTGCGAGGGACAGCTCCTACAATGAGCAGTTCTTC. Residues: CSAARDSSYNEQFF.

This clonotype was seen many times. The V and J genes are TRBV28 and TRBJ2-7; 7 bases are a match to TRBD1. The CDR3 covers 15 residues. J lost 7 bases, V lost 6 bases, and 15 bases had no gene match. The germline V gene encodes CDR1 MDHEN and CDR2 SYDVKM. CDR3: CASSRRGRGRFEQYF. The CDR3 DNA follows: TGTGCCAGCAGCCGCCGGGGTAGGGGGCGCTTTGAGCAGTACTTC.

This clonotype was counted many times. The V and J genes are TRBV20-1 and TRBJ1-5; tentatively, D is TRBD1 (5 bases). The germline V and J ends were trimmed by 4 bases and 3 bases, with 16 bases remaining between them. Germline-derived CDR1 and CDR2 are DFQATT and SNEGSKA (reference sequence). CDR3 length: 15 amino acids. DNA of the CDR3: TGCAGTGCTACTCCTCAGGGCAGGGACAATCAGCCCCAGCATTTT. As protein: CSATPQGRDNQPQHF.

This clonotype was counted at least ten times. This chain uses TRBV5-6 with TRBJ2-7, with 10 nucleotides matching TRBD1. V was pared by 7 bases and J by 2 bases, with 3 bases of the junction left unmatched. This CDR3 contains 13 residues. The germline V gene has CDR1 SGHDT and CDR2 YYEEEE. CDR3 coding DNA: TGTGCCAGCGGACAGGGGGTCACCTACGAGCAGTACTTC. Protein sequence: CASGQGVTYEQYF.

This clonotype is a singleton in its sample. Sequence at one end of the junction differs from germline and may be a read error. This sequence joins TRBV28 and TRBJ1-3; D gene unclear. The CDR3 is made up of 16 amino acids. Germline CDR1 and CDR2: MDHEN and SYDVKM. Here the CDR3 reads CASGSPSAGSRNTIYF. As DNA, the CDR3 is TGTGCCAGCGGTAGTCCGAGTGCGGGCTCTCGAAACACCATATATTTT.

Many counts were recorded for this clonotype. CDR3 DNA: TGTGCCAGCAGTGACTACTACGATTCCGAGCAGTACTTC. Translation gives CASSDYYDSEQYF. V is TRBV27 and J is TRBJ2-7, with a weak D call TRBD2 (5 bases). V gave up 5 bases and J gave up 6 bases, with 14 bases separating them. The length of the CDR3 is 13 residues. Germline loops: CDR1 MNHEY, CDR2 SMNVEV (reference sequence).

On this clonotype: Since a far larger clone is one base different, this is likely a read error. This chain connects TRBV12-3 or TRBV12-4 to TRBJ2-7; maybe TRBD2 (6 bases). The end of the DNA is better explained by TRBJ2-1, so the J call may be wrong. The CDR3 has 19 amino acids. The CDR3 DNA reads as TGTGCCAGCAGCCTACCTGGACTATCGGGAACGGGTACCTACAATGAGCAGTTCTTC. This encodes CASSLPGLSGTGTYNEQFF.

This clonotype was observed many times. At one end, the junction sequence differs from germline, possibly due to a read error. This chain's CDR3 is CASSQEGTVLHF. The CDR3 region has the DNA TGTGCCAGCAGCCAAGAAGGGACAGTCCTACACTTT. This chain uses TRBV3-1 with TRBJ1-1; 7 bases match TRBD1. The CDR3 has 12 amino acids. CDR1 and CDR2 (germline): LGHDT, YNNKEL (reference sequence).

The sample holds many counts of this clonotype. The J gene is TRBJ2-3, the V gene TRBV3-1; 13 bases line up with TRBD2. The V and J ends lost 0 bases and 1 base, in that order; junction bases with no gene match: 7. Germline CDR1 and CDR2: LGHDT and YNNKEL (reference sequence). The CDR3 consists of 19 residues. The CDR3 DNA reads TGTGCCAGCAGCCAAGAGAGCTGGGGACTAGCGGGACGCACAGATACGCAGTATTTT. Translating gives CASSQESWGLAGRTDTQYF.

The chain combines TRBV7-9 with TRBJ1-6; 7 bases align to TRBD1. The V gene's germline CDR1 is SEHNR and CDR2 FQNEAQ (reference sequence). Unmatched junction bases numbered 11, after V lost 5 bases and J lost 13 bases. The CDR3 has 14 residues. The CDR3 sequence is CASSKDRSAAPLHF. In nucleotides, the CDR3 is TGTGCCAGCAGCAAGGACAGGTCGGCAGCGCCCCTCCACTTT.

Remarks on this clonotype: Relative to the germline gene, one junction end is altered; a read error may explain this. V and J are TRBV7-3 and TRBJ1-5; D remains ambiguous. CDR3 length: 14 residues. Germline-derived CDR1 and CDR2 are SGHTA and FQGTGA. In nucleotides, the CDR3 is TGTGCCCGCAGCTTAACGGGTGGGAATCAGCCCCAGCATTTT. Translating it yields CARSLTGGNQPQHF.

This clonotype was observed many times. The chain employs TRBV6-2 or TRBV6-3 and TRBJ1-1, with TRBD1 matching 8 bases. V lost 7 bases to trimming and J lost 10 bases; unmatched junction nucleotides: 11. CDR1 and CDR2 (germline): MNHEY, SVGEGT. CDR3 size: 13 residues. Here the CDR3 reads CASNPDRDGIAFF. Here the CDR3 DNA reads TGTGCCAGCAACCCGGACAGGGACGGGATAGCTTTCTTT.